The TCR beta chain under discussion was sequenced for a study of blood T cell repertoires in COVID-19. TCRdb's table, derived via immunoSEQ multiplex PCR, lists solely in-frame clones and lacks some. The table lists about 150,000 clones, 60% to 85% of them singletons. The CDR3 is made up of 16 amino acids. V dropped 1 base and J dropped 0 bases, with 11 bases sitting between them. Germline lookup yields CDR1 SGHRS and CDR2 YFSETQ. This TCR came from a man over 45 with active or convalescent COVID-19. Material for sequencing was peripheral blood. V usage is TRBV5-1 and J usage is TRBJ1-3, with no clear D. In DNA form, the CDR3 reads TGCGCCAGCAGCTTGAACCCAGGATCCTCTGGAAACACCATATATTTT. Translating it yields CASSLNPGSSGNTIYF.